The 10 T cell receptor beta chains presented below share a single source sample, sequenced in a study of T cell repertoires in cytomegalovirus infection. Their specific antigens are unknown. TCRdb recomputed calls from the reads with MiXCR, one row per CDR3 protein. The table has 800,000 to 950,000 distinct CDR3 sequences, 30% to 35% seen once. The material was cultured CD8+ T cells from PBMCs, obtained from culture after CMV antigen stimulation. The receptor set was obtained from a human donor in good health (CMV status not recorded). Some clones in this sample may be carry-over from other donors' samples.

This chain uses TRBV19 with TRBJ1-1; D is unresolved. The CDR3 covers 12 residues. V was clipped by 4 bases and J by 8 bases, with 11 bases between them. Germline V gene data show CDR1 as LNHDA and CDR2 as SQIVND (reference sequence). CDR3 sequence: CASSNQRMEAFF. CDR3 nucleotides: TGTGCCAGTAGTAATCAGCGTATGGAAGCTTTCTTT.

Only one count was recorded for this clonotype. V and J are TRBV25-1 and TRBJ2-6; possible D gene TRBD1, 6 bases. The CDR3 covers 16 residues. The ends were cut back, 6 bases at V and 0 bases at J, with 12 bases in the middle. The germline V gene encodes CDR1 MGHDK and CDR2 SYGVNS. The chain's CDR3 is CASSSGHHSGANVLTF. The CDR3 nucleotides are TGTGCCAGCAGCTCGGGACACCACTCTGGGGCCAACGTCCTGACTTTC.

This clonotype was detected a few times. This sequence joins TRBV6-1 and TRBJ1-5; no clear D. CDR3 length: 15 residues. Germline CDR1 is MNHNS and CDR2 is SASEGT. V lost 2 bases, J lost 3 bases, and 11 bases lay in between. The CDR3 is CASSERRAVNQPQHF. CDR3 coding DNA: TGTGCCAGCAGTGAACGACGGGCAGTCAATCAGCCCCAGCATTTT.

This chain joins TRBV7-9 and TRBJ1-1; D is undetermined. Germline V lookup: CDR1 SEHNR, CDR2 FQNEAQ (reference sequence). V lost 5 bases, J lost 0 bases, and 10 bases lay in between. The CDR3 is 14 amino acids. The CDR3 region has the DNA TGTGCCAGCAGCCAACCCGCCATGAACACTGAAGCTTTCTTT. Amino acid sequence: CASSQPAMNTEAFF.

With respect to this clonotype: Compared with germline, one end of the junction differs, possibly owing to a read error. CDR3 coding DNA: TGTGCCAGCAGCTTAGGGGGGAACTCCTTCAATGAGCAGTTCTTC. Translating it yields CASSLGGNSFNEQFF. V is TRBV7-2 and J is TRBJ2-1; D might be TRBD1 or TRBD2, each matching 5 bases. The CDR3 runs 15 residues. Germline V gene lookup returns CDR1 SGHTA and CDR2 FQGNSA.

The chain is built from TRBV12-5 and TRBJ2-5, with 8 bases lining up with TRBD2. Germline lookup yields CDR1 LGHNT and CDR2 FRNRAP. V was clipped by 3 bases and J by 5 bases; unmatched bases: 11. The CDR3 runs 16 residues. The CDR3 is CASGFLTGGSPETQYF. The CDR3 nucleotides are TGTGCTAGTGGTTTTCTTACGGGAGGGTCGCCGGAGACCCAGTACTTC.

The rearrangement joins TRBV7-8 to TRBJ2-1; 14 bases are shared with TRBD2. The CDR3 is made up of 20 amino acids. Germline lookup yields CDR1 SGHVS and CDR2 FQNEAQ. Unmatched junction bases numbered 16, after V lost 5 bases and J lost 4 bases. This CDR3 is CASSLPGTSGGPLGYNEQFF. CDR3 DNA sequence: TGTGCCAGCAGCCTCCCCGGGACTAGCGGGGGTCCCCTGGGGTACAATGAGCAGTTCTTC.

The rearrangement links TRBV5-4 to TRBJ1-1; D remains unclear. Trimming removed 4 bases at V and 8 bases at J, with 24 bases between. Germline V lookup: CDR1 SGHNT, CDR2 YYREEE (reference sequence). The CDR3 runs 16 residues. The CDR3 DNA is TGTGCCAGCAGCCCTCGACAAGGGAGTAATTTTTTGGAAGCTTTCTTT. The encoded protein is CASSPRQGSNFLEAFF.

V gene TRBV24-1 combines with J gene TRBJ2-1, with 11 bases matching TRBD2. The J segment lost 7 bases and the V segment lost 5 bases, leaving 6 bases of the junction unmatched. Germline V lookup: CDR1 KGHDR, CDR2 SFDVKD. The CDR3 extends over 15 amino acids. The CDR3 DNA follows: TGTGCCACCAGTGTGGGTAGCGGGGGGGAAAATGAGCAGTTCTTC. It yields the protein CATSVGSGGENEQFF.

The chain uses TRBV24-1 and TRBJ2-1, with D maybe TRBD2 (5 bases). Trimming took 4 bases from V and 0 from J, leaving 9 bases between them. The CDR3 spans 15 residues. Germline CDR1 KGHDR, CDR2 SFDVKD. CDR3 protein: CATSERGSSYNEQFF. CDR3 coding DNA: TGTGCCACCAGTGAACGGGGTAGCTCCTACAATGAGCAGTTCTTC.